Following are 18 T cell receptor beta chains from one sample sequenced in a study of Ad26.COV2.S vaccination and SARS-CoV-2 variants. Sequencing used immunoSEQ multiplex PCR; TCRdb keeps in-frame clones, though not all of them. The sample holds hundreds of thousands of clones, roughly 84% seen once. Treatment given: 19 received Ad26.COV2.S at low or high dose, single or two shots; several received placebo; per-sample allocation not given. After the first vaccine or placebo injection, samples were drawn on day 63. Sequenced material: peripheral blood, taken in a trial of Ad26.COV2.S vaccine versus placebo. These receptors originate from a person aged 18 to 65 who received the Ad26.COV2.S COVID-19 vaccine or a placebo.

V usage is TRBV18 and J usage is TRBJ2-2; D remains ambiguous. This CDR3 spans 14 amino acids. The germline V and J ends were trimmed by 3 bases and 5 bases, with 10 bases remaining between them. Germline V gives CDR1 KGHSH, CDR2 LQKENI. CDR3 DNA sequence: TGTGCCAGCTCACCGCCCACCTTGACCGGGGAGCTGTTTTTT. Translated: CASSPPTLTGELFF.

The chain recombines TRBV19 with TRBJ2-4; D is unresolved. Germline V gene data show CDR1 as LNHDA and CDR2 as SQIVND (reference sequence). The CDR3 totals 14 residues. Trimming left V 1 base short and J 1 base short, with 5 bases between. The CDR3 loop reads CASSIVAAKNIQYF. The DNA of the CDR3 is TGTGCCAGTAGTATAGTTGCGGCCAAAAACATTCAGTACTTC. The full variable domain, rest sourced from reference TRBV19 and TRBJ2-4, is DGGITQSPKYLFRKEGQNVTLSCEQNLNHDAMYWYRQDPGQGLRLIYYSQIVNDFQKGDIAEGYSVSREKKESFPLTVTSAQKNPTAFYLCASSIVAAKNIQYFGAGTRLSVL.

V is TRBV7-3 and J is TRBJ2-1; TRBD1 agrees at 8 bases. The CDR3 consists of 15 residues. Losses at the gene ends were 0 bases for V and 8 bases for J; bases not matched to a gene: 6. Germline CDR1 is SGHTA and CDR2 is FQGTGA. The CDR3 DNA sequence: TGTGCCAGCAGCTTAACGCAGGGGGCTGGTGATGAGCAGTTCTTC. Its translation: CASSLTQGAGDEQFF. Full variable domain (rest looked up from reference TRBV7-3 and TRBJ2-1): GAGVSQTPSNKVTEKGKYVELRCDPISGHTALYWYRQSLGQGPEFLIYFQGTGAADDSGLPNDRFFAVRPEGSVSTLKIQRTERGDSAVYLCASSLTQGAGDEQFFGPGTRLTVL.

This sequence joins TRBV30 and TRBJ1-3; D possibly corresponds to TRBD1 (6 bases). V lost 0 bases, J lost 3 bases, and 12 bases lay in between. The CDR3 has 15 residues. Germline CDR1 is GTSNPN and CDR2 is SVGIG (reference sequence). The CDR3 is CAWSVQGGLGNTIYF. The DNA of the CDR3 is TGTGCCTGGAGTGTACAGGGTGGGCTTGGAAACACCATATATTTT.

This chain links TRBV11-2 with TRBJ2-7; 10 nucleotides line up with TRBD1. This CDR3 contains 15 residues. Germline V gene sequence: CDR1 SGHAT, CDR2 FQNNGV. V was pared by 4 bases and J by 5 bases, with 8 bases of the junction left unmatched. CDR3 bases: TGTGCCAGCAGCTCGGGACAGGGGTCCCCCCACGAGCAGTACTTC. Translating gives CASSSGQGSPHEQYF.

The chain links TRBV7-9 to TRBJ2-5; D possibly corresponds to TRBD2 (5 bases). This CDR3 region has 15 residues. With 4 bases removed from V and 4 bases from J, the gap between germline ends came to 16 bases. From germline, CDR1 is SEHNR and CDR2 FQNEAQ (reference sequence). The CDR3 sequence: CASSSTTSPRETQYF. The CDR3 DNA reads as TGTGCCAGCAGCTCAACTACTAGTCCCCGAGAGACCCAGTACTTC.

The chain couples TRBV5-6 to TRBJ1-5, with TRBD1 matching 11 bases. The CDR3 loop spans 18 amino acids. Trimming at V came to 3 bases and at J to 0 bases, leaving 8 bases not matched to a gene. CDR1 is SGHDT, CDR2 YYEEEE, per germline. CDR3 coding DNA: TGTGCCAGCAGCTCGACGGACAGGGGGCCTTATAGCAATCAGCCCCAGCATTTT. Its protein is CASSSTDRGPYSNQPQHF. Based on the CDR3 plus reference TRBV5-6 and TRBJ1-5, the full variable domain is DAGVTQSPTHLIKTRGQQVTLRCSPKSGHDTVSWYQQALGQGPQFIFQYYEEEERQRGNFPDRFSGHQFPNYSSELNVNALLLGDSALYLCASSSTDRGPYSNQPQHFGDGTRLSIL.

The chain is built from TRBV11-1 and TRBJ1-6, with D possibly matching TRBD1 (5 bases). CDR3 length: 15 residues. V lost 3 bases, J lost 6 bases, and 12 bases lay in between. The V gene's germline CDR1 is SGHAT and CDR2 FQDESV (reference sequence). CDR3 DNA sequence: TGTGCCAGCAGCTTCCGGGACTTTATTAATTCACCCCTCCACTTT. This encodes CASSFRDFINSPLHF.

This chain joins TRBV6-5 and TRBJ2-7; TRBD1 aligns across 9 bases. This CDR3 region has 13 residues. CDR1 and CDR2 (germline): MNHEY, SVGAGI. The V and J ends lost 8 bases and 7 bases, in that order; junction bases with no gene match: 9. DNA for the CDR3: TGTGCCAGCTGGGGACAGGGTCTGGAGGAGCAGTACTTC. It encodes CASWGQGLEEQYF.

As concerns this clone: A junction end diverges from the germline sequence, so it may reflect a read error. The rearrangement uses TRBV13 and TRBJ2-4; 13 nucleotides line up with TRBD2. The CDR3 runs to 18 residues. Per germline, CDR1 PRHDT and CDR2 FYEKMQ (reference sequence). The CDR3, as DNA: TGTGCCAGCAGCCTAGGACAGGAACTAGCGGGGGGGCGACACATTCAGTACTTC. Translating it yields CASSLGQELAGGRHIQYF.

The DNA for the CDR3 is TGCGCCAGCAGCCAAGCTAATTCGGGAGCGGGGGGGCTTATCCACAATGAGCAGTTCTTC. It yields the protein CASSQANSGAGGLIHNEQFF. The chain employs TRBV4-1 and TRBJ2-1; 10 bases fit TRBD2. This CDR3 region has 20 residues. Germline lookup yields CDR1 MGHRA and CDR2 YSYEKL. The ends lost 1 base at V and 5 bases at J; junction bases unmatched: 17.

This clone has just one count. V and J are TRBV7-9 and TRBJ2-5; TRBD2 aligns across 8 bases. Looked up from germline, CDR1 is SEHNR and CDR2 is FQNEAQ (reference sequence). V shed 1 base, J shed 1 base, and the junction held 2 bases outside the gene matches. The CDR3 extends over 15 amino acids. CDR3 sequence reads: CASSLGLAPQETQYF. The CDR3 coding sequence is TGTGCCAGCAGCTTAGGACTAGCGCCCCAAGAGACCCAGTACTTC.

J is TRBJ1-2 and V is TRBV5-4; D is possibly TRBD1 (5 bases). The CDR3 spans 15 residues. In germline, CDR1 is SGHNT, CDR2 YYREEE (reference sequence). V lost 6 bases and J 2 bases, leaving 17 bases between the germline ends. CDR3 protein: CASTVGRTPNYGYTF. In DNA form, the CDR3 reads TGTGCCAGCACGGTTGGTCGGACACCCAACTATGGCTACACCTTC.

V usage is TRBV28 and J usage is TRBJ1-1; no clear D. The CDR3 sequence is 15 residues long. Looked up from germline, CDR1 is MDHEN and CDR2 is SYDVKM. V was cut by 7 bases and J by 6 bases, with 21 bases left in between. The CDR3 nucleotides read TGTGCCAGCATCCCCCCGGGGTCTAGTAGACCTGAAGCTTTCTTT. It encodes CASIPPGSSRPEAFF.

This clone has only a few counts. The chain is built from TRBV29-1 and TRBJ1-2, with D perhaps matching TRBD1 (5 bases). This CDR3 has 11 residues. Trimming left V 7 bases short and J 2 bases short, with 8 bases between. CDR1 and CDR2 from the germline V gene are SQVTM and ANQGSEA. Here the CDR3 DNA reads TGCAGCGCCGGGGGGAACTATGGCTACACCTTC. Translating gives CSAGGNYGYTF.

In nucleotides, the CDR3 is TGCGCCAGCAGCTTCTTAGCGGGCAGCTCCTACAATGAGCAGTTCTTC. Encoded protein: CASSFLAGSSYNEQFF. The chain employs TRBV5-1 and TRBJ2-1, with 7 bases that match TRBD2. Looked up from germline, CDR1 is SGHRS and CDR2 is YFSETQ. The CDR3 totals 16 residues. J lost 0 bases, V lost 2 bases, and 5 bases had no gene match.

This chain joins TRBV16 and TRBJ1-5, with D possibly TRBD1 on 6 matching bases. This CDR3 region has 17 residues. Trimming took 2 bases from V and 3 from J, leaving 17 bases between them. Germline loops: CDR1 KGHSY, CDR2 FQNENV. CDR3 sequence reads: CASSQGKGERVNQPQHF. CDR3 bases: TGTGCCAGCAGCCAAGGGAAGGGGGAGAGAGTCAATCAGCCCCAGCATTTT. Using reference TRBV16 and TRBJ1-5 for the parts outside the CDR3, the full variable domain is GEEVAQTPKHLVRGEGQKAKLYCAPIKGHSYVFWYQQVLKNEFKFLISFQNENVFDETGMPKERFSAKCLPNSPCSLEIQATKLEDSAVYFCASSQGKGERVNQPQHFGDGTRLSIL.

The chain links TRBV10-3 to TRBJ1-6; 8 bases fit TRBD1. Per germline, CDR1 ENHRY and CDR2 SYGVKD. V shed 5 bases and J 10 bases; nucleotides not matched to a gene: 7. This CDR3 has 14 amino acids. CDR3 protein: CAISKDRDRSPLHF. In nucleotides, the CDR3 is TGTGCCATCAGTAAGGACAGGGACCGGTCACCCCTCCACTTT.